Included here is one TCR beta chain sequence, with context. Its antigen is still unknown. These data are taken from a study of identical twins. This CDR3 spans 15 amino acids. Looked up from germline, CDR1 is WSHSY and CDR2 is SAAADI. V dropped 8 bases and J dropped 1; count of bases not matched to a gene: 9. TCRdb passed the 5' RACE reads through MiXCR, listing each CDR3 protein once. The data hold around 370,000 distinct CDR3 sequences, with 9% to 10% observed a single time. Whole-study findings and limits: Carriage of fewer insertions was seen in abundant cord blood beta clonotypes, whereas memory repertoires showed none.

The TCR sequence derives from a woman aged 45 to 65 in good health. The sequenced sample was naive T cells sorted from blood. The chain employs TRBV10-2 and TRBJ2-5; 8 nucleotides line up with TRBD2. Here the CDR3 reads CASESSGSLQETQYF. The CDR3 region has the DNA TGCGCCAGCGAATCGAGCGGGAGCCTCCAAGAGACCCAGTACTTC.